The rows below give T cell receptor beta chains drawn from one sample of a study of OX40 agonist ivuxolimab in advanced cancers. This table comes from immunoSEQ multiplex PCR, and its TCRdb copy is limited to in-frame clones, with some not included. The top ten hold over 4.5% of the sample, which has about 72,000 clones, 80% to 95% seen once. This sample comprised CD4+ or CD8+ T cells sorted from blood, obtained in a trial of the OX40 agonist ivuxolimab. These receptors all come from an adult with an advanced solid tumor such as melanoma, head and neck, liver or kidney cancer. The CDR3 runs from the conserved cysteine through the conserved F or W. A D gene is named only where the DNA matches it firmly. Expanded clones get a size class; other rows say once, few or many, or leave the size out.

clone size	D gene	V gene	J gene	CDR3 protein	CDR3 DNA
-	-	TRBV4-3	TRBJ1-1	CASSQEDDTEAFF	TGCGCCAGCAGCCAAGAGGATGACACTGAAGCTTTCTTT
few	-	TRBV4-2	TRBJ1-1	CASRLGRGAPGAEAFF	TGTGCCAGCAGGCTAGGGCGAGGGGCGCCCGGCGCTGAAGCTTTCTTT
-	-	TRBV11-2	TRBJ2-7	CASSPHSVAYEQYF	TGTGCCAGCAGCCCGCATAGCGTGGCCTACGAGCAGTACTTC
-	-	TRBV21-1	TRBJ2-7	CASSKDRGLAYEQYF	TGTGCCAGCAGCAAAGACAGGGGGCTTGCCTACGAGCAGTACTTC
-	-	TRBV27	TRBJ2-3	CASSLGTATDTQYF	TGTGCCAGCAGTTTGGGGACGGCAACAGATACGCAGTATTTT
-	TRBD2	TRBV27	TRBJ2-2	CASSFSSGLRELFF	TGTGCCAGCAGTTTCTCTAGCGGGCTAAGGGAGCTGTTTTTT
-	-	TRBV6-5	TRBJ2-2	CASSYGTLGTGELFF	TGTGCCAGCAGTTACGGCACTCTAGGGACCGGGGAGCTGTTTTTT
-	-	TRBV5-1	TRBJ2-7	CASSLLSDYEQYF	TGCGCCAGCAGCTTGTTGTCCGACTACGAGCAGTACTTC
-	-	TRBV27	TRBJ2-1	CASSPGTFSYNEQFF	TGTGCCAGCAGTCCCGGGACATTTTCCTACAATGAGCAGTTCTTC
once	-	TRBV7-9	TRBJ2-7	CASSLHLRDYEQYF	TGTGCCAGCAGCTTACACCTTCGGGACTACGAGCAGTACTTC
-	TRBD1	TRBV27	TRBJ1-5	CASSPGQENQPQHF	TGTGCCAGCAGCCCGGGACAGGAAAATCAGCCCCAGCATTTT
-	-	TRBV21-1	TRBJ2-1	CASSKEAGPLYNEQFF	TGTGCCAGCAGCAAAGAAGCGGGACCGCTGTACAATGAGCAGTTCTTC